This paragraph reports one T cell receptor beta chain. This sample is drawn from a study of blood T cell repertoires in COVID-19. On the study more broadly: T cells, B-cell-depleted T cells, or PBMCs provided the cDNA or gDNA that served as material.

Germline CDR1 reads SEHNR; CDR2 reads FQNEAQ (reference sequence). V was pared by 10 bases and J by 0 bases, with 13 bases between. This CDR3 contains 14 residues. Original data processing: Cell counts per sample came from amplifying reference gene primers. Profiling relied on immunoSEQ multiplex PCR, and the TCRdb table lists in-frame clones only, not all of them. The DNA gave D and trimming, while V, J and clone size come from that table. The data contain around 300,000 clones, 75% to 90% of them singletons. Participants came from around 25 US areas, aged roughly 18 to 89 years. The study counted Cohort 3 donors as recovered given two negative PCRs, clearance, or symptom resolution.

The receptor comes from a woman aged 45-59 years who had recovered from COVID-19. Sequencing input: PBMCs or T cells enriched from blood (not recorded which). This sequence joins TRBV7-9 and TRBJ2-1; D unclear. CDR3 nucleotide sequence: TGTGCCACCAACCCCCCGAGCTCCTACAATGAGCAGTTCTTC. This translates into CATNPPSSYNEQFF. Combining the CDR3 with reference TRBV7-9 and TRBJ2-1 gives the whole variable domain DTGVSQNPRHKITKRGQNVTFRCDPISEHNRLYWYRQTLGQGPEFLTYFQNEAQLEKSRLLSDRFSAERPKGSFSTLEIQRTEQGDSAMYLCATNPPSSYNEQFFGPGTRLTVL.